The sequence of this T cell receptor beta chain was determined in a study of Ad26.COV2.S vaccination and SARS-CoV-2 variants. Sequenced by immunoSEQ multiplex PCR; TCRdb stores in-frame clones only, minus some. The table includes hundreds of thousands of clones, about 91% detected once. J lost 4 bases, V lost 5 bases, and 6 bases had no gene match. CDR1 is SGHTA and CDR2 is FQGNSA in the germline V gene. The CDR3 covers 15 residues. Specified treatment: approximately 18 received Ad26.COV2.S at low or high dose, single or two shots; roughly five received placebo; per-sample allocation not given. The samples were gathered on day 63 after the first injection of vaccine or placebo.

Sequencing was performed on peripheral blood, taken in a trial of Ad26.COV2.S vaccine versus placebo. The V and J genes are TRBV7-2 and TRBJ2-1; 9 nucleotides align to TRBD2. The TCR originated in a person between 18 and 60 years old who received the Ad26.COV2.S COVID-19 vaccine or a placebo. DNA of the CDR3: TGTGCCAGCAGCGAGACTAGCGGTACTTACAATGAGCAGTTCTTC. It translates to CASSETSGTYNEQFF.